This T cell receptor (beta chain) was obtained from a study of OX40 agonist ivuxolimab in advanced cancers. The wider study: Hepatocellular carcinoma, melanoma, renal cell or head and neck cancer affected the dose-escalation patients. Averaging about 60 years in age, with a range of 23 to 79, the cohort was 82.7% male.

Looked up from germline, CDR1 is SGHRS and CDR2 is YFSETQ. The CDR3 covers 16 residues. The V end was cut by 9 bases, the J end by 2 bases, with 22 bases between. Clones were read by immunoSEQ multiplex PCR, and TCRdb kept only the in-frame ones, dropping some. The sample carries some 85,000 clones, about 88% recorded once. This chain connects TRBV5-1 to TRBJ2-3, with D possibly being TRBD1 (6 bases). This receptor was identified in an adult with an advanced solid tumor such as melanoma, head and neck, liver or kidney cancer. The sequencing here drew on CD4+ or CD8+ T cells sorted from blood, taken in a trial of the OX40 agonist ivuxolimab. DNA of the CDR3: TGCGCCACGCGACAGGCGCCGGTTGGTGCCACAGATACGCAGTATTTT. Residues: CATRQAPVGATDTQYF.